The source of this T cell receptor (beta chain) is a study of beta chain features in type 1 diabetes. This clone was observed a few times. All of the isolated RNA was reverse transcribed, so expressed TCRB transcripts were sequenced. Libraries were prepared by immunoSEQ multiplex PCR; TCRdb keeps only in-frame clonotypes and omits some of them. The table has some 100,000 clones, around 40% seen once. Germline V gene lookup returns CDR1 SEHNR and CDR2 FQNEAQ (reference sequence). This CDR3 spans 14 amino acids. Trimming left V 3 bases short and J 8 bases short, with 13 bases between. Source material: stem cell memory CD4+ T cells from blood. The rearrangement links TRBV7-9 to TRBJ1-4; D is perhaps TRBD1 (6 bases). The TCR sequence derives from a young woman in good health. The CDR3 nucleotides read TGTGCCAGCAGCTTCTACAGGGTAGGAGAAAAACTGTTTTTT. It is translated as CASSFYRVGEKLFF.